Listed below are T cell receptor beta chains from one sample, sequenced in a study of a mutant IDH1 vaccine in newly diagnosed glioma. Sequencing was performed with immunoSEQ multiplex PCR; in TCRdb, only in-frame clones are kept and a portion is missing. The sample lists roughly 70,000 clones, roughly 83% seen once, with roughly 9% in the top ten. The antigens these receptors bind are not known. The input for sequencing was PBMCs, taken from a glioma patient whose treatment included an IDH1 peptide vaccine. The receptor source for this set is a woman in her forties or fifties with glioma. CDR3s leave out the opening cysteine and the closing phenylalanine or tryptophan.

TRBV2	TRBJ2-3	ASSGYGTSGGSTDTQY
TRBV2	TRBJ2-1	ASSDPGGGNEQF
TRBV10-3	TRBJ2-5	AISDPGRGAPETQY
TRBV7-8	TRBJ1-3	ASTLDRVGNTIY
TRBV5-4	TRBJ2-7	ASSRSGGLSYEQY
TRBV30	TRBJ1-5	AWSRGEAYQPQH
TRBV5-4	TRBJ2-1	ASTSPGYNEQF
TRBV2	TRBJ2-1	ASSDRQGPGEQF
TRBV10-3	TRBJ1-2	AISESRDRVKVYT
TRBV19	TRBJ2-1	ASSSQRGGEQF
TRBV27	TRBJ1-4	ATNRAGPNEKLF
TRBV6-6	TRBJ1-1	ASSYSLGEAF
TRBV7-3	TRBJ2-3	ASSLMGSGRYTDTQY
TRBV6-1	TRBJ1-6	ASLRQLDSPLH
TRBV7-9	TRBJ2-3	ASSLEGWTDTQY
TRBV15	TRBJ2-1	ATSREGNGGSEQF
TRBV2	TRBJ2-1	ASRGARAPDTTLGNEQF
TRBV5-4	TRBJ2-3	ASSFQATDTQY
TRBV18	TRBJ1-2	ASSPNSGDLAYGYT
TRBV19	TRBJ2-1	ASSIGVVGGNEQF
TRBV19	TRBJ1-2	ASSMRGANNYGYT
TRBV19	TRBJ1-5	ASSIFANQPQH
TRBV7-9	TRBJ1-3	ASSNGRDFSGNTIY
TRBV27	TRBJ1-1	ASSLGGADTEAF
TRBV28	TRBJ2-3	ASSFSSGGAIDTQY
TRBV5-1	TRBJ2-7	ASSLELAGVYEQY
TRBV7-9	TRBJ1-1	ASSSGTAEAF
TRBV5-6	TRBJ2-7	ASSLRIGASVGEQY
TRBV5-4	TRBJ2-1	ASSQTSDPYNEQF
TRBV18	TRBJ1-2	ASSPDSARPYGYT
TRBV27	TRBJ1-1	ASSFQGAPTEAF
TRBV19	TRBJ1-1	ASSIADRAEAF
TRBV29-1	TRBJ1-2	SVELSGGGYT
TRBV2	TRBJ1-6	ASIGNSPLH
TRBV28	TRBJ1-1	ASSFLLNTEAF
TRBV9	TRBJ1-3	ASSEGDRGHGNTIY
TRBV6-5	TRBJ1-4	ASSYSEGDEKLF
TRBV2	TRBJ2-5	ASSEDLAQETQY
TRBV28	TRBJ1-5	ASIPSGRGPRQPQH
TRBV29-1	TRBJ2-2	SALLAGDLSTGELF
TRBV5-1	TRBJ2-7	ASSLESQVTSYEQY
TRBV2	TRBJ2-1	ASRRDGTYNEQF
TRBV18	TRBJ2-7	ASSPVLSSYEQY
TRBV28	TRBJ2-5	ASSLRGTQKKETQY
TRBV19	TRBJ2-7	ASSMGVLSGEQY
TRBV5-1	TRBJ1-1	ASSAWDSNTEAF
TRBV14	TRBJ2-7	ASSLESYEQY
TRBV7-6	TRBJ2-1	ASSLGLAEEGQF
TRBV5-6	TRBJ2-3	ASSLVARAGDTQY